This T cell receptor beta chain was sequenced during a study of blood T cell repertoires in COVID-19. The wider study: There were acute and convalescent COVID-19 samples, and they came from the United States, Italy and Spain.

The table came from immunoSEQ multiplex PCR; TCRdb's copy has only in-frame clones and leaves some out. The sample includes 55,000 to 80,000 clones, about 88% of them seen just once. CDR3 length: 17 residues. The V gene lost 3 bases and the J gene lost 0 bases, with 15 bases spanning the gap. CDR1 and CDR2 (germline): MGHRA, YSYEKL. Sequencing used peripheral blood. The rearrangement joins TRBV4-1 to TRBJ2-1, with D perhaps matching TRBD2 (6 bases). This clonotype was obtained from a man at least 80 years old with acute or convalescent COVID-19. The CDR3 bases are TGCGCCAGCAGCCAGGATCCCGGGACTCACTCCTACAATGAGCAGTTCTTC. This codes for CASSQDPGTHSYNEQFF.